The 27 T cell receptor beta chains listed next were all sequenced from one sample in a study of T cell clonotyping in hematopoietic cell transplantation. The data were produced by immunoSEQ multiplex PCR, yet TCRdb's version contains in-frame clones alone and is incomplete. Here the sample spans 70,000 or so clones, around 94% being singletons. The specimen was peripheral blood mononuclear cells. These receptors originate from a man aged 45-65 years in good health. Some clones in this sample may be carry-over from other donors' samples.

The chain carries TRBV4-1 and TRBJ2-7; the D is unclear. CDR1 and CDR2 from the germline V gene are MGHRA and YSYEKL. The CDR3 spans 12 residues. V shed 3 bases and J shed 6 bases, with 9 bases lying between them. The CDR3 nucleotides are TGCGCCAGCAGCCAGGGTATGGGCGAGCAGTACTTC. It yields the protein CASSQGMGEQYF.

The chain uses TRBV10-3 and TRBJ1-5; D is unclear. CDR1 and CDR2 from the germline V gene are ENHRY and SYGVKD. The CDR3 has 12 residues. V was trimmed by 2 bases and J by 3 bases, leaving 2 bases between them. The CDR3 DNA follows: TGTGCCATCAGTGAGAACAATCAGCCCCAGCATTTT. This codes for CAISENNQPQHF.

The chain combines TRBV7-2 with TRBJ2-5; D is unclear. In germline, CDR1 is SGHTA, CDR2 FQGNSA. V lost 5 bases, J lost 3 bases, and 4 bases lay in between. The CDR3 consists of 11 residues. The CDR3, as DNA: TGTGCCAGCAGCACTGAAGAGACCCAGTACTTC. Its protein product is CASSTEETQYF.

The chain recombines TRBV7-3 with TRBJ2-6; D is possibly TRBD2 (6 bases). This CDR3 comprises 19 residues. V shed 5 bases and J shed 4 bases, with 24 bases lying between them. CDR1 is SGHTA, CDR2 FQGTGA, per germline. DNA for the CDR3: TGTGCCAGCAGCGAACGGCCGGGACTCTCGTCCTCCGGGGCCAACGTCCTGACTTTC. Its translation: CASSERPGLSSSGANVLTF.

In DNA form, the CDR3 reads TGTGCCAGCATGGACAGGCCCAATCAGCCCCAGCATTTT. Amino acid sequence: CASMDRPNQPQHF. The V call is TRBV2, the J call TRBJ1-5; 7 bases are a match to TRBD1. Germline V gives CDR1 SNHLY, CDR2 FYNNEI. CDR3 length equals 13 residues. J gave up 3 bases and V 7 bases, and 3 bases lay outside the gene matches.

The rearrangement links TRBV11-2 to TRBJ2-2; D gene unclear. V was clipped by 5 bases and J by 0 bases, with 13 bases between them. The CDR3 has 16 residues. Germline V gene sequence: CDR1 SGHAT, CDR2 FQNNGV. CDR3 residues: CASSVRQLSNTGELFF. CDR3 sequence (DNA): TGTGCCAGCAGCGTAAGACAACTCTCGAACACCGGGGAGCTGTTTTTT.

Written as DNA, the CDR3 is TGCAGCGTTCCTGTCCAGCGCGGCTACACCTTC. Translation gives CSVPVQRGYTF. The rearrangement uses TRBV29-1 and TRBJ1-2; no clear D gene. Germline V gene sequence: CDR1 SQVTM, CDR2 ANQGSEA. This CDR3 has 11 residues. Trimming stripped 5 bases from V and 8 bases from J, with 12 bases between. Based on the CDR3 plus reference TRBV29-1 and TRBJ1-2, the full variable domain is SAVISQKPSRDICQRGTSLTIQCQVDSQVTMMFWYRQQPGQSLTLIATANQGSEATYESGFVIDKFPISRPNLTFSTLTVSNMSPEDSSIYLCSVPVQRGYTFGSGTRLTVV.

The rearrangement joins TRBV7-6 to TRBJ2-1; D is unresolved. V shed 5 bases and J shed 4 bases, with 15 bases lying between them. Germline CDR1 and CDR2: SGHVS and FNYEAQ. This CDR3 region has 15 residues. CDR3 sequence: CASSPRYRVYNEQFF. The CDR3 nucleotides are TGTGCCAGCAGCCCCCGGTACCGAGTATACAATGAGCAGTTCTTC.

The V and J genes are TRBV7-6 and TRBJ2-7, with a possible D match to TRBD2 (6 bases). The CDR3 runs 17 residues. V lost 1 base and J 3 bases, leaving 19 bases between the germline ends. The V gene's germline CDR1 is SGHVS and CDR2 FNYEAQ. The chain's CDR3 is CASSLGVGFGTGYEQYF. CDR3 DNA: TGTGCCAGCAGCTTAGGAGTAGGATTCGGGACTGGCTACGAGCAGTACTTC.

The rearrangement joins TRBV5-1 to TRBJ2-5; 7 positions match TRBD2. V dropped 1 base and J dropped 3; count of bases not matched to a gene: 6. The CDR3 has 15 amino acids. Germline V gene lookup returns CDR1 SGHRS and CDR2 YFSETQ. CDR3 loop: CASSLMAGVEETQYF. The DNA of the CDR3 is TGCGCCAGCAGCTTGATGGCGGGGGTTGAAGAGACCCAGTACTTC.

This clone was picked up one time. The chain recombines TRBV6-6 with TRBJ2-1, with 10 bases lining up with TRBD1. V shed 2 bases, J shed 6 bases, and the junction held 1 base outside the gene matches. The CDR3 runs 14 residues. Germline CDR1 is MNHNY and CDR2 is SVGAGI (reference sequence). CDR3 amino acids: CASSYRDRGNEQFF. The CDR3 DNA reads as TGTGCCAGCAGTTACAGGGACAGGGGCAATGAGCAGTTCTTC.

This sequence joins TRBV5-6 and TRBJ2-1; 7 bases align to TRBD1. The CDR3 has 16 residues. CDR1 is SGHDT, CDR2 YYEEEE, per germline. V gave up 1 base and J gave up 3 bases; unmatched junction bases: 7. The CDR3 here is CASSLNPRDSYNEQFF. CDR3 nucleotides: TGTGCCAGCAGCTTGAACCCCCGGGACAGCTACAATGAGCAGTTCTTC.

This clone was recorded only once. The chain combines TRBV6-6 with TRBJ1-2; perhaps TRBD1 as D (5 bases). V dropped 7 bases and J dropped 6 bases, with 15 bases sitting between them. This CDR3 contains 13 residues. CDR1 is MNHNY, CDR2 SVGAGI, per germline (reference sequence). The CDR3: CASTKTAVNGYTF. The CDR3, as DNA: TGTGCCAGCACTAAGACAGCGGTCAATGGCTACACCTTC.

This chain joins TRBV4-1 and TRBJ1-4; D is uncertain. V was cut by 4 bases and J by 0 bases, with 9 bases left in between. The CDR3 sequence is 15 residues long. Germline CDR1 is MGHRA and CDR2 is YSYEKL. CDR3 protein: CASSPTYTTNEKLFF. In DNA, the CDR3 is TGCGCCAGCAGCCCAACCTATACAACTAATGAAAAACTGTTTTTT.

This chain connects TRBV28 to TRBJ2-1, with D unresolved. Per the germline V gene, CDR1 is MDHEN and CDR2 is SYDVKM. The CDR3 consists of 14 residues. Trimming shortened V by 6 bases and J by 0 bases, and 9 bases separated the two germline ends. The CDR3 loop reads CASSLTGSYNEQFF. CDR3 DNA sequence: TGTGCCAGCAGCCTAACTGGCTCCTACAATGAGCAGTTCTTC.

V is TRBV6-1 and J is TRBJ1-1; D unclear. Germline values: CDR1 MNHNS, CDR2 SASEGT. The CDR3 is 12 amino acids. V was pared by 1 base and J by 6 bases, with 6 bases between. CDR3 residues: CASSEGLAEAFF. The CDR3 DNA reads TGTGCCAGCAGTGAAGGCTTAGCTGAAGCTTTCTTT.

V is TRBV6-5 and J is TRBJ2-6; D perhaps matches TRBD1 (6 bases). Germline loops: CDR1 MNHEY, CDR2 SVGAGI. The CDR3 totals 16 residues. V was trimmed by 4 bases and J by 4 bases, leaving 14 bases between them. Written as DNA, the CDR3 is TGTGCCAGCAGTTTACAGGGACGGGCGGGGGCCAACGTCCTGACTTTC. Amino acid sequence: CASSLQGRAGANVLTF.

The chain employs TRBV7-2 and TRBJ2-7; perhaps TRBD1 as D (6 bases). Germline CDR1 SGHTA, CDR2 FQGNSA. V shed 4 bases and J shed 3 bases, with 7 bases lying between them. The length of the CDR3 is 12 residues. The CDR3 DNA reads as TGTGCCAGCAGCTCACAGGGCTACGAGCAGTACTTC. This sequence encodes CASSSQGYEQYF. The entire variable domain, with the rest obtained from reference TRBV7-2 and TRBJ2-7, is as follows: GAGVSQSPSNKVTEKGKDVELRCDPISGHTALYWYRQSLGQGLEFLIYFQGNSAPDKSGLPSDRFSAERTGGSVSTLTIQRTQQEDSAVYLCASSSQGYEQYFGPGTRLTVT.

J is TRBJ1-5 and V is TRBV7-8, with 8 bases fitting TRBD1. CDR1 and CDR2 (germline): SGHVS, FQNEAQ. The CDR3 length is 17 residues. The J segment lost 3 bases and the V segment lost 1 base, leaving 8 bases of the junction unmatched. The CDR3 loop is CASSLGTDREDNQPQHF. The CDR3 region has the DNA TGTGCCAGCAGCTTAGGTACGGACAGGGAGGACAATCAGCCCCAGCATTTT.

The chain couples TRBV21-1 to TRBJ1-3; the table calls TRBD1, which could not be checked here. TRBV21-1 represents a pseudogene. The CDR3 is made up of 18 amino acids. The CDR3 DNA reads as TGTGCCAGCACTTTATCTGTGGGGAATAGGGGCTCTGGAAACACCATATATTTT. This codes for CASTLSVGNRGSGNTIYF.

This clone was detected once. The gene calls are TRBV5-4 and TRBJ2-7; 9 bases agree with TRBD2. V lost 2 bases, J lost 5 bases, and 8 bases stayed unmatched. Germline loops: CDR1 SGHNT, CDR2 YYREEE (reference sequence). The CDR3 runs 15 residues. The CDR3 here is CASSLQAGGNNEQYF. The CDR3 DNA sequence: TGTGCCAGCAGCTTACAAGCGGGAGGAAACAACGAGCAGTACTTC.

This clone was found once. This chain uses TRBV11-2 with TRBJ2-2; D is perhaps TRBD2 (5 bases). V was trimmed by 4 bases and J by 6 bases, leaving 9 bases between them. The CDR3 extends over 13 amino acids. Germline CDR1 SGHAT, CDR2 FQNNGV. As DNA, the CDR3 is TGTGCCAGCAGCTCCTTACTAGCCGGGGAGCTGTTTTTT. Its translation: CASSSLLAGELFF.

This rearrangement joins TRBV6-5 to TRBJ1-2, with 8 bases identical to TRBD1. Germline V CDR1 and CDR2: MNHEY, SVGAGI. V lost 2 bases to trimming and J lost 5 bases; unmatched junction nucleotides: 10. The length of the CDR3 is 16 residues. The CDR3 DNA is TGTGCCAGCAGTTACGAACCTCAGGGGGCGAGTTATGGCTACACCTTC. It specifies CASSYEPQGASYGYTF.

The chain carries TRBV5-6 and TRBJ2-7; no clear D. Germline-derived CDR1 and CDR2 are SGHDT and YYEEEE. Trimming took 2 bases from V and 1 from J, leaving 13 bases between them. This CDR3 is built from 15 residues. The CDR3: CASSFYTAGSYEQYF. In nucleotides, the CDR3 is TGTGCCAGCAGCTTTTACACCGCCGGATCCTACGAGCAGTACTTC.

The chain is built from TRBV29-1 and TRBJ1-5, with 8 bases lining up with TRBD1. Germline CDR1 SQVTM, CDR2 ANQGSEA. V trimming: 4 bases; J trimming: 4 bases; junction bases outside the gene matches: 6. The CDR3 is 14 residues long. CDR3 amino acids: CSVADRDENQPQHF. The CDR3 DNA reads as TGCAGCGTTGCGGACAGGGATGAGAATCAGCCCCAGCATTTT.

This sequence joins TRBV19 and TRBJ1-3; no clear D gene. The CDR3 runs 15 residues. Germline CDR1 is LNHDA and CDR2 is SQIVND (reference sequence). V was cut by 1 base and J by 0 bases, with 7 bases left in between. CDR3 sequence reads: CASSIGGISGNTIYF. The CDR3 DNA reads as TGTGCCAGTAGTATAGGAGGGATCTCTGGAAACACCATATATTTT.

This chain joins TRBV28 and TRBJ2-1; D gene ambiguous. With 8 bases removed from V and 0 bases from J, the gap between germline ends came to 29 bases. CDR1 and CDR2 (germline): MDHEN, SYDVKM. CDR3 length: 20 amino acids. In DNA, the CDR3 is TGTGCCAGCTCTCAGTCAGTTCCAACAGTCCCCCCTTTCTCCTACAATGAGCAGTTCTTC. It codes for CASSQSVPTVPPFSYNEQFF.